Each of the 15 T cell receptor beta chains below was sequenced from the same sample in a study of T cells in Graves' hyperthyroidism and ophthalmopathy. Amplification yielded TCR beta CDR3 regions, with RNA transcripts as the source. A first-round RT-PCR of the TCR CDR3 used the HTBI primer set. TCRdb re-called the multiplex PCR reads with MiXCR, one entry per CDR3 protein. Of more than 300,000 distinct CDR3 sequences listed, roughly 20% are singletons. Material for sequencing was blood. The receptors originated from a man younger than 30 with Graves' ophthalmopathy.

This clonotype was seen many times. J is TRBJ1-5 and V is TRBV7-9, with TRBD1 as a possible D gene (5 bases). Germline V gene lookup returns CDR1 SEHNR and CDR2 FQNEAQ (reference sequence). The ends were cut back, 5 bases at V and 5 bases at J, with 13 bases in the middle. This CDR3 is 14 amino acids long. DNA of the CDR3: TGTGCCAGCAGCCTCATTGGGACCCATCAGCCCCAGCATTTT. Translation gives CASSLIGTHQPQHF.

This clonotype was detected a few times. This sequence joins TRBV4-1 and TRBJ1-5; D gene unclear. Germline V gene lookup returns CDR1 MGHRA and CDR2 YSYEKL. The V end was cut by 0 bases, the J end by 6 bases, with 6 bases between. The CDR3 sequence is 13 residues long. In DNA form, the CDR3 reads TGCGCCAGCAGCCAAGATGTAGGTCAGCCCCAGCATTTT. It encodes CASSQDVGQPQHF.

The chain links TRBV6-1 to TRBJ2-1, with a possible D match to TRBD1 (6 bases). This CDR3 is 17 amino acids long. Deletions cut 7 bases from V and 0 bases from J, with 19 bases between. Per germline, CDR1 MNHNS and CDR2 SASEGT. CDR3 region: CASTYLNRASSYNEQFF. CDR3 nucleotides: TGTGCCAGCACCTACTTGAACAGGGCTAGCTCCTACAATGAGCAGTTCTTC.

This clonotype was seen ten or more times. In DNA, the CDR3 is TGTGCCAGCAGCCCCGGACAGGGGGAGGGGGAGCAGTACTTC. Translating gives CASSPGQGEGEQYF. This rearrangement joins TRBV9 to TRBJ2-7, with 10 bases matching TRBD1. The CDR3 runs 14 residues. From germline, CDR1 is SGDLS and CDR2 YYNGEE. J was trimmed by 7 bases and V by 4 bases; bases with no gene match: 8. Full variable domain (rest looked up from reference TRBV9 and TRBJ2-7): DSGVTQTPKHLITATGQRVTLRCSPRSGDLSVYWYQQSLDQGLQFLIQYYNGEERAKGNILERFSAQQFPDLHSELNLSSLELGDSALYFCASSPGQGEGEQYFGPGTRLTVT.

As for this clonotype: Being one base from a much bigger clone, this may be a read error. The rearrangement joins TRBV12-3 or TRBV12-4 to TRBJ2-3; 13 nucleotides line up with TRBD2. V was clipped by 6 bases and J by 2 bases; unmatched bases: 5. This CDR3 contains 16 residues. The CDR3 nucleotides read TGTGCCAGCAGCCGACTAGCGGGGGGTGCCACAGATACGCAGTATTTT. It codes for CASSRLAGGATDTQYF.

This clonotype has a count of ten or more. The chain joins TRBV4-1 to TRBJ2-5; weak D call: TRBD2 (7 bases). CDR1 MGHRA and CDR2 YSYEKL come from the germline V gene. Trimming stripped 6 bases from V and 2 bases from J, with 16 bases between. CDR3 length: 15 amino acids. CDR3 sequence (DNA): TGCGCCAGCAGTCGTAATGGGGGGGCACAAGAGACCCAGTACTTC. Translation gives CASSRNGGAQETQYF.

Many counts were recorded for this clonotype. One junction end disagrees with the germline gene, perhaps due to a read error. This chain joins TRBV27 and TRBJ2-3, with 8 nucleotides matching TRBD2. Germline CDR1 MNHEY, CDR2 SMNVEV (reference sequence). This CDR3 comprises 16 residues. This CDR3 reads CASIRGGGRSTNTQYF. Written as DNA, the CDR3 is TGTGCCAGCATCCGAGGCGGGGGGCGTAGCACAAATACGCAGTATTTT.

This clonotype was detected a few times. V and J are TRBV20-1 and TRBJ1-5; D is possibly TRBD1 (6 bases). The germline V gene has CDR1 DFQATT and CDR2 SNEGSKA (reference sequence). V was clipped by 5 bases and J by 1 base, with 15 bases between them. The CDR3 covers 15 residues. The DNA for the CDR3 is TGCAGTGCTTCGCCCGGGACACAGAGCAATCAGCCCCAGCATTTT. It specifies CSASPGTQSNQPQHF.

This clonotype was seen a single time. This chain joins TRBV4-2 and TRBJ2-3; TRBD2 aligns across 12 bases. The germline V gene encodes CDR1 LGHNA and CDR2 YNFKEQ. With 1 base clipped from V and 2 bases from J, the junction kept 4 bases outside the gene matches. The CDR3 has 17 residues. Written as DNA, the CDR3 is TGTGCCAGCAGCCAAGCTACTAGCGGGGGGACCACAGATACGCAGTATTTT. Translating gives CASSQATSGGTTDTQYF.

This clonotype was seen a handful of times. V usage is TRBV29-1 and J usage is TRBJ2-3; TRBD2 agrees at 14 bases. V dropped 7 bases and J dropped 8; count of bases not matched to a gene: 8. Germline assignment: CDR1 SQVTM and CDR2 ANQGSEA. The CDR3 covers 14 residues. The DNA of the CDR3 is TGCAGCGCTGGACTAGCGGGGGGTAGAGGTACGCAGTATTTT. Its protein product is CSAGLAGGRGTQYF.

This clonotype has a count of ten or more. The rearrangement links TRBV6-4 to TRBJ2-3; D might be TRBD1 or TRBD2, each matching 5 bases. Germline V gives CDR1 MRHNA, CDR2 SNTAGT. This CDR3 has 17 residues. V was trimmed by 3 bases and J by 0 bases, leaving 16 bases between them. The CDR3 loop is CASSEWFSGGSTDTQYF. The CDR3 bases are TGTGCCAGCAGTGAATGGTTTAGTGGGGGAAGCACAGATACGCAGTATTTT.

This clonotype has just a few counts. The rearrangement links TRBV11-2 to TRBJ2-1; 7 bases line up with TRBD2. CDR3 length equals 19 residues. Germline assignment: CDR1 SGHAT and CDR2 FQNNGV. V was pared by 0 bases and J by 0 bases, with 11 bases of the junction left unmatched. CDR3 amino acids: CASSLDFRAGVSSYNEQFF. CDR3 in DNA: TGTGCCAGCAGCTTAGATTTCAGGGCGGGGGTTAGCTCCTACAATGAGCAGTTCTTC. The whole variable domain, remainder taken from reference TRBV11-2 and TRBJ2-1, is EAGVAQSPRYKIIEKRQSVAFWCNPISGHATLYWYQQILGQGPKLLIQFQNNGVVDDSQLPKDRFSAERLKGVDSTLKIQPAKLEDSAVYLCASSLDFRAGVSSYNEQFFGPGTRLTVL.

This clonotype occurred many times. V gene TRBV20-1 combines with J gene TRBJ1-2; 12 nucleotides align to TRBD1. Germline V gene sequence: CDR1 DFQATT, CDR2 SNEGSKA (reference sequence). The CDR3 extends over 11 amino acids. This chain's CDR3 is CSGTGGNGYTF. CDR3 in DNA: TGCAGCGGGACAGGGGGCAACGGCTACACCTTC.

This clonotype has at least ten counts. V and J are TRBV20-1 and TRBJ2-7; 9 bases line up with TRBD1. The CDR3 consists of 14 residues. In germline, CDR1 is DFQATT, CDR2 SNEGSKA (reference sequence). V gave up 4 bases and J gave up 2 bases; unmatched junction bases: 6. CDR3 sequence: CSATDRGPTYEQYF. Here the CDR3 DNA reads TGCAGTGCTACGGACAGGGGCCCAACCTACGAGCAGTACTTC.

This clonotype was counted many times. The chain carries TRBV2 and TRBJ1-5, with D maybe TRBD1 (6 bases). Germline V gene lookup returns CDR1 SNHLY and CDR2 FYNNEI. CDR3 length: 14 residues. V was trimmed by 6 bases and J by 0 bases, leaving 9 bases between them. CDR3 sequence (DNA): TGTGCCAGCAGAAGGGACAATAGCAATCAGCCCCAGCATTTT. Translating gives CASRRDNSNQPQHF.